This T cell receptor beta chain was observed in a study of cytomegalovirus exposure and HLA in healthy donors. This clone was seen a handful of times. V lost 5 bases, J lost 5 bases, and 18 bases lay in between. The CDR3 contains 15 residues. Looked up from germline, CDR1 is SGHVS and CDR2 is FNYEAQ. The PCR had 60 Vbeta and 13 Jbeta primers. The table came from immunoSEQ multiplex PCR; TCRdb's copy has only in-frame clones and leaves some out. The data show some 150,000 clones, roughly 79% seen once. The rearrangement uses TRBV7-6 and TRBJ2-5; a possible D gene is TRBD2 (6 bases). The specimen was PBMCs. This TCR was recovered from a male donor in good health and CMV-seronegative. CDR3 sequence: CASSQGTGAKETQYF. The CDR3 DNA follows: TGTGCCAGCAGCCAAGGGACTGGGGCGAAGGAGACCCAGTACTTC.